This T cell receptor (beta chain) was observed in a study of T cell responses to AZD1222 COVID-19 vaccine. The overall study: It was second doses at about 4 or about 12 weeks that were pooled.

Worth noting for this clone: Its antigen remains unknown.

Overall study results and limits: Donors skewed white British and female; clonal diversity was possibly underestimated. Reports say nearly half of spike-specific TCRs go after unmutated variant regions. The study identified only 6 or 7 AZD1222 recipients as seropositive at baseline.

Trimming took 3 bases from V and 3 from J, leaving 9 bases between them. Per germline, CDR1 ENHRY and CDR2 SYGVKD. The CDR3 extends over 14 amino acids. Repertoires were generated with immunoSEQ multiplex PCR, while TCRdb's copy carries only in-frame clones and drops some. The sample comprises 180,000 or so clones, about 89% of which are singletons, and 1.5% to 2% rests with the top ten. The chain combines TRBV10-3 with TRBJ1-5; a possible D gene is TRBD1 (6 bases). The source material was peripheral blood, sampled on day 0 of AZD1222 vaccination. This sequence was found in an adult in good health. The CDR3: CAISEGQNNQPQHF. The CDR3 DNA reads TGTGCCATCAGTGAAGGACAGAACAATCAGCCCCAGCATTTT.